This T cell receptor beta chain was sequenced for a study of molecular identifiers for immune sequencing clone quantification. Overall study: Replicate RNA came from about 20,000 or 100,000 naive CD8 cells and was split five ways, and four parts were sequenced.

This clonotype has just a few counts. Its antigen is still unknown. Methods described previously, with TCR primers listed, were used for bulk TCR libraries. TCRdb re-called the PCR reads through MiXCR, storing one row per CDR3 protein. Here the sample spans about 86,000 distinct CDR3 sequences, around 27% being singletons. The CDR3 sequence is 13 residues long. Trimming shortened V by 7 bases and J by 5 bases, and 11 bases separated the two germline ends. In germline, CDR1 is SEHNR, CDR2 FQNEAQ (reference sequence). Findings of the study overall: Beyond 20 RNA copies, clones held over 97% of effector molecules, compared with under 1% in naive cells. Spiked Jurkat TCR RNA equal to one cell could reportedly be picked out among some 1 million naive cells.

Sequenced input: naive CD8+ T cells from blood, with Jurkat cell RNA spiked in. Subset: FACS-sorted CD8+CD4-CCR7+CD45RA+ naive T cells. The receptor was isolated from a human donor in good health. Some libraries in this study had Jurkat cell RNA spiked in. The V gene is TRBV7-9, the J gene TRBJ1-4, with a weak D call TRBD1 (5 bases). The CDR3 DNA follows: TGTGCCAGCAATGCAGGGATGAATGAAAAACTGTTTTTT. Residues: CASNAGMNEKLFF.